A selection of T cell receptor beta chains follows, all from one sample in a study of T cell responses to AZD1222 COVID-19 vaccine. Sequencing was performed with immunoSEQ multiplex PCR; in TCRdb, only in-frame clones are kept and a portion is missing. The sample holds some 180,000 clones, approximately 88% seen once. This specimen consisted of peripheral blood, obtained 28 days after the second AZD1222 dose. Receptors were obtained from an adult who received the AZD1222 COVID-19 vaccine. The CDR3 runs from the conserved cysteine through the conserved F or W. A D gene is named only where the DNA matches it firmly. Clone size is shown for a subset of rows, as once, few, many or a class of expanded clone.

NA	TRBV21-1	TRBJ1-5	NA	TGTGCCAGCAGCAAAGCTCCCGGGACAGGGGGTATGTCCCAGCATTTT	CASSKAPGTGGMSQHF
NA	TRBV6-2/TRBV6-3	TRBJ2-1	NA	TGTGCCAGCAGTGGCGCAGGGCTAGCCACTTTCAATGAGCAGTTCTTC	CASSGAGLATFNEQFF
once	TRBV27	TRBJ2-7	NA	TGTGCCAGCAGTAAAAACCCCCAGGGACAAACCTACGAGCAGTACTTC	CASSKNPQGQTYEQYF
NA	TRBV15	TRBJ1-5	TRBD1	TGTGCCACCACCCCCCAGGGAGGGGGCTTTGGCAATCAGCCCCAGCATTTT	CATTPQGGGFGNQPQHF
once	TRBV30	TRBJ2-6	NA	TGTGCCTGGGTAAGGGGGGTCTCTGGGGCCAACGTCCTGACTTTC	CAWVRGVSGANVLTF
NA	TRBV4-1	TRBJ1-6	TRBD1	TGCGCCAGCAGCCTCGGGACAGGCGGGGATTCACCCCTCCACTTT	CASSLGTGGDSPLHF
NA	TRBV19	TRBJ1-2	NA	TGTGCCAGTAGTATTGGGCATAACTATGGCTACACCTTC	CASSIGHNYGYTF
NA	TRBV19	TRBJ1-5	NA	TGTGCCAGTAAATTGGGCAATCAGCCCCAGCATTTT	CASKLGNQPQHF
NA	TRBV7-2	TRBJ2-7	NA	TGTGCCAGCAGCCCCTCCCGAGGGTCACAGCAGTACTTC	CASSPSRGSQQYF
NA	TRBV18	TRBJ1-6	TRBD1	TGTGCCAGCTCACGAGAAGACAGGGGTTATAATTCACCCCTCCACTTT	CASSREDRGYNSPLHF
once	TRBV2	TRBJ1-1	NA	TGTGCCAGCAGCACATTGGGCACTGAAGCTTTCTTT	CASSTLGTEAFF
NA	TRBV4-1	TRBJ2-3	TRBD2	TGCGCCAGCAGCCAACGGACTAGCTCGGATACGCAGTATTTT	CASSQRTSSDTQYF
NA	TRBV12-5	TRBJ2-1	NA	TGTGCTAGTGGTTTGGGGACAGTCAGCGAGTTCTTC	CASGLGTVSEFF
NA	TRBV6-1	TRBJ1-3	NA	TGTGCCAGCAGTGACAGGGGTCACTCTGGAAACACCATATATTTT	CASSDRGHSGNTIYF
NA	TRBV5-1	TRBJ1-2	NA	TGCGCCAGCAGCCTGGGGACTGCTAACTATGGCTACACCTTC	CASSLGTANYGYTF
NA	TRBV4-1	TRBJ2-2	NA	TGCGCCAGCAGCCAAGATAAGCACCTCCTCACCGGGGAGCTGTTTTTT	CASSQDKHLLTGELFF
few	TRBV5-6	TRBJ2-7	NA	TGTGCCAGCAGCTATGGAGGACAGACCTACGAGCAGTACTTC	CASSYGGQTYEQYF
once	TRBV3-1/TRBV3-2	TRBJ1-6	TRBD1	TGTGCCAGCAGTCTAAGGGGGCGGGAAAATTCACCCCTCCACTTT	CASSLRGRENSPLHF
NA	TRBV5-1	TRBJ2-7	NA	TGCGCCAGCAGCCGATCATTCGAGCAGTACTTC	CASSRSFEQYF
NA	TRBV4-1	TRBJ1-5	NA	TGCGCCAGCAGCCAAGAGGATAGGAGAGATCAGCCCCAGCATTTT	CASSQEDRRDQPQHF
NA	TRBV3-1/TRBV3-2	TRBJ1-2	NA	TGTGCCAGCAGCCTCGCCTCCCGAGGGGAAGGCTACACCTTC	CASSLASRGEGYTF
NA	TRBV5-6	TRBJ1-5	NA	TGTGCCAGCAGCATAAGAGCAGGGGCTCAGCCCCAGCATTTT	CASSIRAGAQPQHF
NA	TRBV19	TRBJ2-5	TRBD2	TGTGCCAGTAGTCCCCTGGCCACGTGGGGAGGGCCAGAGACCCAGTACTTC	CASSPLATWGGPETQYF
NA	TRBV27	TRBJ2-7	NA	TGTGCCAGCAGTCTCTCAGGGAAACACGAGCAGTACTTC	CASSLSGKHEQYF
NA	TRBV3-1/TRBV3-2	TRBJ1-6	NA	TGTGCCAGCAGCCAATTTTCGGGGACGGACAATTCACCCCTCCACTTT	CASSQFSGTDNSPLHF
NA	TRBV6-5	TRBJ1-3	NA	TGTGCCAGCACCCCCGGAAACACCATATATTTT	CASTPGNTIYF
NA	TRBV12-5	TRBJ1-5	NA	TGTGCTAGTGGCTCTGGGACAAATCAGCCCCAGCATTTT	CASGSGTNQPQHF
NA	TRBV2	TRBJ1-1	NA	TGTGCCAGCTCAGGAGGTACGAACACTGAAGCTTTCTTT	CASSGGTNTEAFF
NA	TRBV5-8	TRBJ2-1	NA	TGTGCCAGCAGCTTGGCGGTAGGGAGCTCCTACAATGAGCAGTTCTTC	CASSLAVGSSYNEQFF
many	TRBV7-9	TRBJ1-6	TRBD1	TGTGCCAGCAGCTTAGGGCAGGGGGACAATTCACCCCTCCACTTT	CASSLGQGDNSPLHF
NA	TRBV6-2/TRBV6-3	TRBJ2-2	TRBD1	TGTGCCAGCAGTTACGCCTCCGGGACAGGCAACACCGGGGAGCTGTTTTTT	CASSYASGTGNTGELFF
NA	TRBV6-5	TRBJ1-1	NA	TGTGCCAGCAGACCGTATGGGGGTCCCACTGAAGCTTTCTTT	CASRPYGGPTEAFF
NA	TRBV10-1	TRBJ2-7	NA	TGCGCCAGCAGTTGGACAAGGGTAGGCGAGCAGTACTTC	CASSWTRVGEQYF
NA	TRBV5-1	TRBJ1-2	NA	TGCGCCAGCAGCTTGGACAGGCAGGTGGGCTATGGCTACACCTTC	CASSLDRQVGYGYTF
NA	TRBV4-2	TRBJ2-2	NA	TGTGCCAGCAGCCCAAAGGGGGTAGGAGGCAGAACGAACACCGGGGAGCTGTTTTTT	CASSPKGVGGRTNTGELFF
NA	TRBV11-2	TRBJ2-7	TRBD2	TGTGCCAGCAGCTTAGATATCCTGGGACCGGGGGGTTTCTCCTACGAGCAGTACTTC	CASSLDILGPGGFSYEQYF
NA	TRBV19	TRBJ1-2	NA	TGTGCCAGCGGAAGGGGGAGTTACTATGGCTACACCTTC	CASGRGSYYGYTF